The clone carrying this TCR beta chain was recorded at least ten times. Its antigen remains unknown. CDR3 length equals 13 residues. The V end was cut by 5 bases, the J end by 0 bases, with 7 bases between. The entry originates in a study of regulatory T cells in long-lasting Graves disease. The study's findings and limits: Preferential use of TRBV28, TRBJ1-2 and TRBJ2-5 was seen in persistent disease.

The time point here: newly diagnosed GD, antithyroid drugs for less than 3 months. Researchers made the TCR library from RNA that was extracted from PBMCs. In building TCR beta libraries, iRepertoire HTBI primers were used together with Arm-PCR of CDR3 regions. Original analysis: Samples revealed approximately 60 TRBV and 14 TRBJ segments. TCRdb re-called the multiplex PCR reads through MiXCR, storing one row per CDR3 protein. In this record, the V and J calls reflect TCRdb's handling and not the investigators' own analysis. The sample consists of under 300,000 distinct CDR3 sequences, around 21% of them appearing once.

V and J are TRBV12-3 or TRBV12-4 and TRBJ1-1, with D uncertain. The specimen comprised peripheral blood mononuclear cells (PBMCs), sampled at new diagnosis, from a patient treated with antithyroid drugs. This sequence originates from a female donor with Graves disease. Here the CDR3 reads CASSQNMNTEAFF. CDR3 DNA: TGTGCCAGCAGTCAAAACATGAACACTGAAGCTTTCTTT.